These T cell receptor beta chains were read from a single sample in a study of T cell responses to AZD1222 COVID-19 vaccine. Clones were read by immunoSEQ multiplex PCR, and TCRdb kept only the in-frame ones, dropping some. Among 160,000 or so clones listed, roughly 92% were seen once. Sequenced here: peripheral blood, sampled on day 0 of AZD1222 vaccination. The receptors originated from an adult in good health. CDR3s include the opening cysteine and the closing phenylalanine or tryptophan. The order of the fields is clone size, CDR3 length, J gene, V gene, D gene, CDR3 DNA, CDR3 protein. The D gene is left open where the match is weak. Only part of the rows carry a size: once, few, many, or a class if the clone is expanded.

clone size: NA
CDR3 length: 17
J gene: TRBJ2-3
V gene: TRBV5-4
D gene: TRBD2
CDR3 DNA: TGTGCCAGCAGTTCGGGACTAGCGGGAGGTCGCACAGATACGCAGTATTTT
CDR3 protein: CASSSGLAGGRTDTQYF

clone size: NA
CDR3 length: 14
J gene: TRBJ2-1
V gene: TRBV30
D gene: NA
CDR3 DNA: TGTGCCTGGAGAGGGCTGAGCTCCTACAATGAGCAGTTCTTC
CDR3 protein: CAWRGLSSYNEQFF

clone size: NA
CDR3 length: 18
J gene: TRBJ1-5
V gene: TRBV7-9
D gene: TRBD1
CDR3 DNA: TGTGCCAGCAGCTTATGGCGCGGGACAGGGGGAAGCAATCAGCCCCAGCATTTT
CDR3 protein: CASSLWRGTGGSNQPQHF

clone size: NA
CDR3 length: 15
J gene: TRBJ1-5
V gene: TRBV19
D gene: TRBD1
CDR3 DNA: TGTGCCAGTAGTATGGGACAGACTAGCAATCAGCCCCAGCATTTT
CDR3 protein: CASSMGQTSNQPQHF

clone size: NA
CDR3 length: 17
J gene: TRBJ2-4
V gene: TRBV25-1
D gene: NA
CDR3 DNA: TGTGCCAGCAGGACCCAGGGTGAGGTTCCGTCCAAAAACATTCAGTACTTC
CDR3 protein: CASRTQGEVPSKNIQYF

clone size: NA
CDR3 length: 16
J gene: TRBJ2-1
V gene: TRBV11-3
D gene: TRBD2
CDR3 DNA: TGTGCCAGCAGCTTAGACAGCGGGGGACCCTACAATGAGCAGTTCTTC
CDR3 protein: CASSLDSGGPYNEQFF

clone size: NA
CDR3 length: 14
J gene: TRBJ1-6
V gene: TRBV6-5
D gene: NA
CDR3 DNA: TGTGCCAGCAGTTACGCTGGAGGGCATTCACCCCTCCACTTT
CDR3 protein: CASSYAGGHSPLHF

clone size: NA
CDR3 length: 14
J gene: TRBJ1-2
V gene: TRBV12-1
D gene: NA
CDR3 DNA: TGTGCCAGCAGCTTTATTCCCCAGTACTATGGCTACACCTTC
CDR3 protein: CASSFIPQYYGYTF

clone size: NA
CDR3 length: 13
J gene: TRBJ2-2
V gene: TRBV5-1
D gene: NA
CDR3 DNA: TGCGCCAGCAGCTTTCTGTTGGACGGGGAGCTGTTTTTT
CDR3 protein: CASSFLLDGELFF

clone size: NA
CDR3 length: 14
J gene: TRBJ2-1
V gene: TRBV5-1
D gene: NA
CDR3 DNA: TGCGCCAGCAGCTCGCGGGGCCCCTACAATGAGCAGTTCTTC
CDR3 protein: CASSSRGPYNEQFF

clone size: NA
CDR3 length: 17
J gene: TRBJ2-7
V gene: TRBV5-6
D gene: NA
CDR3 DNA: TGTGCCAGCAGCTTGGCCGTATGGGACTCAATGATATACGAGCAGTACTTC
CDR3 protein: CASSLAVWDSMIYEQYF

clone size: NA
CDR3 length: 16
J gene: TRBJ2-2
V gene: TRBV25-1
D gene: TRBD2
CDR3 DNA: TGTGCCAGCAGTGCCGCCGGGACTAGCGGCACCGGGGAGCTGTTTTTT
CDR3 protein: CASSAAGTSGTGELFF

clone size: NA
CDR3 length: 18
J gene: TRBJ2-7
V gene: TRBV27
D gene: TRBD2
CDR3 DNA: TGTGCCAGCAGTTTAACGGGGGCCGGGACTAGCGGACCCTACGAGCAGTACTTC
CDR3 protein: CASSLTGAGTSGPYEQYF

clone size: NA
CDR3 length: 15
J gene: TRBJ2-5
V gene: TRBV3-1/TRBV3-2
D gene: TRBD2
CDR3 DNA: TGTGCCAGCAGCCGAGGACTAGCGGTCCAAGAGACCCAGTACTTC
CDR3 protein: CASSRGLAVQETQYF

clone size: NA
CDR3 length: 17
J gene: TRBJ2-1
V gene: TRBV5-6
D gene: TRBD2
CDR3 DNA: TGTGCCAGCAGCTCGACTAGCGGGAGAATTTCCTACAATGAGCAGTTCTTC
CDR3 protein: CASSSTSGRISYNEQFF

clone size: NA
CDR3 length: 14
J gene: TRBJ2-1
V gene: TRBV4-1
D gene: NA
CDR3 DNA: TGCGCCAGTTCCAGGGGGGGGAAGGACAATGAGCAGTTCTTC
CDR3 protein: CASSRGGKDNEQFF

clone size: NA
CDR3 length: 14
J gene: TRBJ1-2
V gene: TRBV19
D gene: NA
CDR3 DNA: TGTGCCAGTAGTATCTCCCTCTTCGACTATGGCTACACCTTC
CDR3 protein: CASSISLFDYGYTF

clone size: NA
CDR3 length: 14
J gene: TRBJ1-5
V gene: TRBV10-3
D gene: NA
CDR3 DNA: TGTGCCATCAGTGAGTCAGCGAATTACCAGCCCCAGCATTTT
CDR3 protein: CAISESANYQPQHF

clone size: NA
CDR3 length: 13
J gene: TRBJ2-7
V gene: TRBV21-1
D gene: NA
CDR3 DNA: TGTGCCAGCAGCAAGGGCGGAGCCTACGAGCAGTACTTC
CDR3 protein: CASSKGGAYEQYF

clone size: once
CDR3 length: 14
J gene: TRBJ1-3
V gene: TRBV6-5
D gene: NA
CDR3 DNA: TGTGCCGCAGCGGGCCGAGGCTCTGGAAACACCATATATTTT
CDR3 protein: CAAAGRGSGNTIYF

clone size: once
CDR3 length: 18
J gene: TRBJ2-1
V gene: TRBV2
D gene: TRBD2
CDR3 DNA: TGTGCCAGCAGTACCGGGACTAGCGGGAGAGGGTCCTACAATGAGCAGTTCTTC
CDR3 protein: CASSTGTSGRGSYNEQFF

clone size: NA
CDR3 length: 12
J gene: TRBJ1-1
V gene: TRBV27
D gene: NA
CDR3 DNA: TGTGCCAGCAGCCCACAGGGAACTGAAGCTTTCTTT
CDR3 protein: CASSPQGTEAFF

clone size: NA
CDR3 length: 15
J gene: TRBJ1-2
V gene: TRBV11-2
D gene: NA
CDR3 DNA: TGTGCCAGCAGCCCAGGCCGGGGGCGAAACTATGGCTACACCTTC
CDR3 protein: CASSPGRGRNYGYTF

clone size: NA
CDR3 length: 18
J gene: TRBJ2-5
V gene: TRBV19
D gene: TRBD2
CDR3 DNA: TGTGCCAGTAGTCCTCGACTAGCGGGCATCTCCCCCTGGGAGACCCAGTACTTC
CDR3 protein: CASSPRLAGISPWETQYF

clone size: NA
CDR3 length: 12
J gene: TRBJ2-5
V gene: TRBV27
D gene: NA
CDR3 DNA: TGTGCCAGCAGCACTAGAGGGGAGACCCAGTACTTC
CDR3 protein: CASSTRGETQYF

clone size: NA
CDR3 length: 16
J gene: TRBJ1-3
V gene: TRBV19
D gene: NA
CDR3 DNA: TGTGCCAGTAGTATGACTACGGGGTCCTCTGGAAACACCATATATTTT
CDR3 protein: CASSMTTGSSGNTIYF

clone size: NA
CDR3 length: 16
J gene: TRBJ1-6
V gene: TRBV5-1
D gene: NA
CDR3 DNA: TGCGCCAGCAGCCGACTGTCGCTCTCCTATAATTCACCCCTCCACTTT
CDR3 protein: CASSRLSLSYNSPLHF

clone size: NA
CDR3 length: 16
J gene: TRBJ1-5
V gene: TRBV3-1/TRBV3-2
D gene: NA
CDR3 DNA: TGTGCCAGCAGCCAAGGAACATTGTATAGCAATCAGCCCCAGCATTTT
CDR3 protein: CASSQGTLYSNQPQHF

clone size: few
CDR3 length: 15
J gene: TRBJ1-6
V gene: TRBV5-5
D gene: NA
CDR3 DNA: TGTGCCAGCAGCCCCCTAACAGGGCACTATTCACCCCTCCACTTT
CDR3 protein: CASSPLTGHYSPLHF

clone size: NA
CDR3 length: 14
J gene: TRBJ2-2
V gene: TRBV2
D gene: NA
CDR3 DNA: TGTGCCAGCAATTCCCTGGACTTGGCCGGGGAGCTGTTTTTT
CDR3 protein: CASNSLDLAGELFF

clone size: NA
CDR3 length: 12
J gene: TRBJ2-7
V gene: TRBV25-1
D gene: NA
CDR3 DNA: TGTGCCAGCAATGATGAACGCTACGAGCAGTACTTC
CDR3 protein: CASNDERYEQYF

clone size: NA
CDR3 length: 16
J gene: TRBJ2-1
V gene: TRBV27
D gene: NA
CDR3 DNA: TGTGCCAGTAGACTCACCCAGCAGTTGAGGGGGAATGAGCAGTTCTTC
CDR3 protein: CASRLTQQLRGNEQFF

clone size: once
CDR3 length: 15
J gene: TRBJ1-1
V gene: TRBV6-5
D gene: TRBD1
CDR3 DNA: TGTGCCAGCAGAGGACAGGGGAGTGGTAACACTGAAGCTTTCTTT
CDR3 protein: CASRGQGSGNTEAFF

clone size: NA
CDR3 length: 15
J gene: TRBJ2-7
V gene: TRBV27
D gene: TRBD1
CDR3 DNA: TGTGCCAGCAGTTTAGCCACAGGGGGGTCCTACGAGCAGTACTTC
CDR3 protein: CASSLATGGSYEQYF

clone size: NA
CDR3 length: 15
J gene: TRBJ2-3
V gene: TRBV21-1
D gene: NA
CDR3 DNA: TGTGCCAGCAGCAACACGGGGTTGGGGACAGATACGCAGTATTTT
CDR3 protein: CASSNTGLGTDTQYF

clone size: NA
CDR3 length: 15
J gene: TRBJ1-1
V gene: TRBV6-5
D gene: TRBD1
CDR3 DNA: TGTGCCAGCAGTCCACGGACAGGGCCGGACACTGAAGCTTTCTTT
CDR3 protein: CASSPRTGPDTEAFF

clone size: NA
CDR3 length: 14
J gene: TRBJ1-2
V gene: TRBV7-2
D gene: TRBD1
CDR3 DNA: TGTGCCAGCAGCTTAGCTACAGGGGCCTATGGCTACACCTTC
CDR3 protein: CASSLATGAYGYTF

clone size: NA
CDR3 length: 14
J gene: TRBJ2-5
V gene: TRBV7-8
D gene: NA
CDR3 DNA: TGTGCCAGCAGCGCCGGGACAACCCAAGAGACCCAGTACTTC
CDR3 protein: CASSAGTTQETQYF

clone size: NA
CDR3 length: 16
J gene: TRBJ2-5
V gene: TRBV11-2
D gene: TRBD1
CDR3 DNA: TGTGCCAGCAGCTTAGGGCAGGGGGCGATCCAAGAGACCCAGTACTTC
CDR3 protein: CASSLGQGAIQETQYF

clone size: NA
CDR3 length: 13
J gene: TRBJ2-7
V gene: TRBV12-3/TRBV12-4
D gene: NA
CDR3 DNA: TGTGCCAGCAGTTTAGCGCCGGTCTACGAGCAGTACTTC
CDR3 protein: CASSLAPVYEQYF

clone size: NA
CDR3 length: 15
J gene: TRBJ1-1
V gene: TRBV19
D gene: NA
CDR3 DNA: TGTGCCAGTAGTCCGCTGACAGTCGCGAACACTGAAGCTTTCTTT
CDR3 protein: CASSPLTVANTEAFF

clone size: NA
CDR3 length: 12
J gene: TRBJ2-2
V gene: TRBV6-6
D gene: NA
CDR3 DNA: TGTGCCAGCAGTTACAGGACCGGGGAGCTGTTTTTT
CDR3 protein: CASSYRTGELFF

clone size: once
CDR3 length: 18
J gene: TRBJ1-2
V gene: TRBV9
D gene: NA
CDR3 DNA: TGTGCCAGCAGCGCCCCCCAGAGTCGACTTATTAGGGGCTATGGCTACACCTTC
CDR3 protein: CASSAPQSRLIRGYGYTF

clone size: once
CDR3 length: 13
J gene: TRBJ2-7
V gene: TRBV12-3/TRBV12-4
D gene: TRBD2
CDR3 DNA: TGTGCCAGCAGTTACCGACTAGCAGCCGAGCAGTACTTC
CDR3 protein: CASSYRLAAEQYF

clone size: NA
CDR3 length: 17
J gene: TRBJ2-7
V gene: TRBV27
D gene: TRBD1
CDR3 DNA: TGTGCCAGCAGTACCCCCTACAGGGGCCGGAGCTCCTACGAGCAGTACTTC
CDR3 protein: CASSTPYRGRSSYEQYF

clone size: NA
CDR3 length: 14
J gene: TRBJ1-4
V gene: TRBV2
D gene: TRBD1
CDR3 DNA: TGTGCCAGCAGTAACAGGGGTGGTAATGAAAAACTGTTTTTT
CDR3 protein: CASSNRGGNEKLFF

clone size: NA
CDR3 length: 13
J gene: TRBJ1-5
V gene: TRBV7-8
D gene: NA
CDR3 DNA: TGTGCCAGCAGCTTAGGGCTCGATCAGCCCCAGCATTTT
CDR3 protein: CASSLGLDQPQHF

clone size: NA
CDR3 length: 16
J gene: TRBJ2-3
V gene: TRBV11-2
D gene: NA
CDR3 DNA: TGTGCCAGCAGCTTAACTTCCGGGAAGCCTACAGATACGCAGTATTTT
CDR3 protein: CASSLTSGKPTDTQYF

clone size: NA
CDR3 length: 14
J gene: TRBJ1-1
V gene: TRBV10-3
D gene: TRBD1
CDR3 DNA: TGTGCCATCAGACCCACAGGGGCGAACACTGAAGCTTTCTTT
CDR3 protein: CAIRPTGANTEAFF

clone size: NA
CDR3 length: 13
J gene: TRBJ2-2
V gene: TRBV27
D gene: NA
CDR3 DNA: TGTGCCAGCAGACCAGGGGGGTCCGGGGAGCTGTTTTTT
CDR3 protein: CASRPGGSGELFF

clone size: NA
CDR3 length: 18
J gene: TRBJ2-3
V gene: TRBV5-1
D gene: NA
CDR3 DNA: TGCGCCAGCAGCTTGGCAGGGGGCGCGGCGGGAGCCCTAGATACGCAGTATTTT
CDR3 protein: CASSLAGGAAGALDTQYF

clone size: NA
CDR3 length: 12
J gene: TRBJ1-3
V gene: TRBV30
D gene: NA
CDR3 DNA: TGTGCCTGGAGTGTACCTGGAAACACCATATATTTT
CDR3 protein: CAWSVPGNTIYF

clone size: NA
CDR3 length: 12
J gene: TRBJ2-1
V gene: TRBV19
D gene: TRBD1
CDR3 DNA: TGTGCCAGTAGCCTGGACAGGGCACGGCAGTTCTTC
CDR3 protein: CASSLDRARQFF

clone size: NA
CDR3 length: 15
J gene: TRBJ1-2
V gene: TRBV5-1
D gene: TRBD1
CDR3 DNA: TGCGCCAGCAGCCGCACAGGACAGGAGAGGTATGGCTACACCTTC
CDR3 protein: CASSRTGQERYGYTF

clone size: NA
CDR3 length: 14
J gene: TRBJ2-5
V gene: TRBV4-1
D gene: NA
CDR3 DNA: TGCGCCAGCAGTACTTTACAGGAGCAAGAGACCCAGTACTTC
CDR3 protein: CASSTLQEQETQYF

clone size: few
CDR3 length: 14
J gene: TRBJ1-1
V gene: TRBV5-6
D gene: NA
CDR3 DNA: TGTGCCAGCAGCTGGGGGGCCCAGGGACGGGAAACTTTCTTT
CDR3 protein: CASSWGAQGRETFF

clone size: NA
CDR3 length: 16
J gene: TRBJ1-6
V gene: TRBV18
D gene: NA
CDR3 DNA: TGTGCCAGCTCACCGTCCGGGGGCCCCCATAATTCACCCCTCCACTTT
CDR3 protein: CASSPSGGPHNSPLHF

clone size: NA
CDR3 length: 13
J gene: TRBJ2-7
V gene: TRBV18
D gene: NA
CDR3 DNA: TGTGCCAGCTCACCTGGGATCAGCTACGAGCAGTACTTC
CDR3 protein: CASSPGISYEQYF